This entry concerns a single T cell receptor (beta chain). The Seattle patients, enrolled during active infection, were followed longitudinally. This entry comes from a study of blood T cell repertoires in COVID-19. Study background: Samples came from the United States, Italy and Spain, spanning acute and convalescent COVID-19. From T cells, B-cell-depleted T cells, or PBMCs came the material, which was cDNA or gDNA.

Germline CDR1 reads SQVTM; CDR2 reads ANQGSEA. Between the trimmed V and J ends, which lost 4 bases and 11 bases, there was a span of 13 bases. The CDR3 runs to 11 residues. Source study methods: Reference gene primer amplification gave estimated nucleated cell counts. TCRdb's copy holds only in-frame clones and misses some; the assay was immunoSEQ multiplex PCR. That table supplies the V and J calls and clone size; D and trimming were determined from the DNA. The data show some 250,000 clones, more than 80% seen once. J is TRBJ2-3 and V is TRBV29-1; D is perhaps TRBD2 (5 bases). Sample: peripheral blood. This receptor was identified in a woman older than 75 with COVID-19, enrolled during active disease. In DNA, the CDR3 is TGCAGCGTTGGGGAGTCACGAGAGCAGTATTTT. This encodes CSVGESREQYF.